This TCR beta chain emerged from a study of control samples from healthy donors and cancer patients. Clones were read by immunoSEQ multiplex PCR, and TCRdb kept only the in-frame ones, dropping some. The sample yields nearly 35,000 clones, approximately 93% seen once. The germline V gene encodes CDR1 SGHAT and CDR2 FQNNGV. Between the trimmed V and J ends, which lost 4 bases and 3 bases, there was a span of 12 bases. The CDR3 totals 14 residues. The rearrangement joins TRBV11-2 to TRBJ1-1; no clear D gene. Sequencing input: PBMCs. The TCR sequence derives from a man in his forties with colorectal cancer. The CDR3 protein is CASSSGRIDTEAFF. CDR3 sequence (DNA): TGTGCCAGCAGCTCTGGACGGATAGACACTGAAGCTTTCTTT.